This T cell receptor (beta chain) is drawn from a study of CD4 T cells in relation to SARS-CoV-2 and coronaviruses. Study-wide background: After less than eleven days of antigen culture, PBMC TCR beta CDR3s were sequenced.

TCRdb's table, derived via immunoSEQ multiplex PCR, lists solely in-frame clones and lacks some. The table has about 26,000 clones, more than 60% seen once. Before the COVID-19 pandemic, during about 2010-2018, CD4+ T cells were taken from unexposed donors. The cells were cultured for 9 to 11 days before CD4+ T cells were isolated. Study-wide findings and caveats: Pre-pandemic and post-infection samples never came from the same donor.

The trim removed 1 base at V and 1 base at J, leaving 0 bases unmatched. The CDR3 covers 15 residues. In germline, CDR1 is LGHNA, CDR2 YNFKEQ. Concerning this clone itself: Antigen: not known.

Source material: CD4+ T cells from PBMCs, cultured in vitro. The J gene is TRBJ2-7, the V gene TRBV4-2, with 11 bases that match TRBD2. The receptor was derived from a human donor in good health. CDR3 nucleotide sequence: TGTGCCAGCAGCCAAGGACTAGCGGGATCCTACGAGCAGTACTTC. Protein: CASSQGLAGSYEQYF.